This T cell receptor (beta chain) was captured in a study of cytomegalovirus exposure and HLA in healthy donors. Study-level results: Most observed TCR sequences were rare, whereas some public TCRs were detected in many donors.

V lost 4 bases and J lost 8; bases outside the gene matches: 8. CDR1 is ENHRY, CDR2 SYGVKD, per germline. The CDR3 covers 14 residues. 13 Jbeta primers and 60 Vbeta primers were used for the PCR. The table came from immunoSEQ multiplex PCR; TCRdb's copy has only in-frame clones and leaves some out. The repertoire consists of 150,000 to 200,000 clones, with less than 90% occurring once and the leading ten covering around 6.5%. In its sample, this clone was seen once. Antigen: not known. Sequencing used PBMCs. This chain joins TRBV10-3 and TRBJ2-1; the match to TRBD2 covers 7 bases. This sequence originates from a male donor in good health and CMV-seropositive. CDR3 coding DNA: TGTGCCATCAGTGGTGGGCGGGAGAGGGATGAGCAGTTCTTC. It encodes CAISGGRERDEQFF.